These T cell receptor beta chains were read from a single sample in a study of blood T cell repertoires in COVID-19. Sequenced by immunoSEQ multiplex PCR; TCRdb stores in-frame clones only, minus some. The top ten clones hold roughly an eighth of a sample with 250,000 to 350,000 clones, 89% of them seen once. Sample: peripheral blood. All receptors derive from a woman aged 60-75 years with acute or convalescent COVID-19. CDR3s include the opening cysteine and the closing phenylalanine or tryptophan. The D gene is left open where the match is weak. Size tells how often a clone was seen (once, few, many) or the class of an expanded clone, and some rows leave it out.

>TRBJ1-6|TRBD1|TRBV28|-
TGTGCCAGCAGTTTTCTTGGGACAGATAATTCACCCCTCCACTTT
CASSFLGTDNSPLHF
>TRBJ2-7|TRBD1|TRBV30|-
TGTGCCTGGAGTGCCCGGGACAGCTATACCTACGAGCAGTACTTC
CAWSARDSYTYEQYF
>TRBJ1-6|-|TRBV5-1|-
TGCGCCAGCAGCTTGCCCACCTCAGGGACTAGTTCACCCCTCCACTTT
CASSLPTSGTSSPLHF
>TRBJ2-3|TRBD1|TRBV10-3|-
TGTGCCACGGGGACAGTCTCTAGCACAGATACGCAGTATTTT
CATGTVSSTDTQYF
>TRBJ2-5|TRBD2|TRBV19|-
TGTGCCAGTAGCCGGGGGGGGAAAGTCCAAGAGACCCAGTACTTC
CASSRGGKVQETQYF
>TRBJ2-1|TRBD2|TRBV30|-
TGTGCCTGGAGTGTAATAACTAGCGGGAGGGCCGGGCAGTTCTTC
CAWSVITSGRAGQFF
>TRBJ2-7|-|TRBV29-1|-
TGCAGCGTTGAACCGACTGGGCAGGGAATTCCCTACGAGCAGTACTTC
CSVEPTGQGIPYEQYF
>TRBJ1-3|TRBD1|TRBV2|-
TGTGCCAGCAGCGACCGGGACAGCAGCTCTGGAAACACCATATATTTT
CASSDRDSSSGNTIYF
>TRBJ1-2|-|TRBV3-1/TRBV3-2|-
TGTGCCAGCAGCCCCTCGGGGGGGGGCCTTAATGGCTACACCTTC
CASSPSGGGLNGYTF
>TRBJ2-5|TRBD1|TRBV19|-
TGTGCCAGTAGTAGACAAGCTGGGACAGCTTACGGGGAGACCCAGTACTTC
CASSRQAGTAYGETQYF
>TRBJ1-4|TRBD1|TRBV28|-
TGTGCCAGCAGTGCCAACAGGGGACGTAGTGAAAAACTGTTTTTT
CASSANRGRSEKLFF
>TRBJ1-2|-|TRBV30|-
TGTGCCTGGAGTGTTCAGGCAGGGTCGGCCGGCTACACCTTC
CAWSVQAGSAGYTF
>TRBJ2-4|-|TRBV7-9|-
TGTGCCAGCAGCTTGACAACTGGGGCCAAAAACATTCAGTACTTC
CASSLTTGAKNIQYF
>TRBJ1-5|-|TRBV7-8|-
TGTGCCAGCAGCTTAGTAGTGGGGCAGAGTAATCAGCCCCAGCATTTT
CASSLVVGQSNQPQHF
>TRBJ2-3|TRBD2|TRBV5-1|-
TGCGCCAGCAGCTCCGAGGGGACTAGCGATTCTAGCACAGATACGCAGTATTTT
CASSSEGTSDSSTDTQYF
>TRBJ1-1|-|TRBV14|-
TGTGCCAGCAGCCGACAGGAAAGGACTGAAGCTTTCTTT
CASSRQERTEAFF
>TRBJ1-1|TRBD1|TRBV7-2|-
TGTGCCAGCAGCCTCCAGGGACAGGGGGCCGGAGTTAGAGCTTTCTTT
CASSLQGQGAGVRAFF
>TRBJ1-1|-|TRBV28|once
TGTGCCAGCACCCGGGACACGGTGAACACTGAAGCTTTCTTT
CASTRDTVNTEAFF
>TRBJ2-7|-|TRBV5-4|few
TGTGCCAGCCTCCCCGGCGGTCGTTCCTACGAGCAGTACTTC
CASLPGGRSYEQYF
>TRBJ2-3|TRBD2|TRBV5-1|-
TGCGCCAGCAGCACCTCACGGCGACTAGCGGCTCACCCAGATACGCAGTATTTT
CASSTSRRLAAHPDTQYF
>TRBJ1-4|-|TRBV5-6|-
TGTGCCAGCAGCTCTACTAGGTTCCGGGGAAAACTGTTTTTT
CASSSTRFRGKLFF
>TRBJ2-2|-|TRBV5-4|-
TGTGCCAGCAGCTTGGGGATAGCGAGGAACACCGGGGAGCTGTTTTTT
CASSLGIARNTGELFF
>TRBJ2-7|-|TRBV21-1|-
TGTGCCAGCAGCAAAGCGCGGGGTTCCCACGAGCAGTACTTC
CASSKARGSHEQYF
>TRBJ1-6|TRBD1|TRBV12-3/TRBV12-4|few
TGTGCCAGCAATCCGGGACAGAATTCACCCCTCCACTTT
CASNPGQNSPLHF
>TRBJ2-5|-|TRBV24-1|-
TGTGCCACCAGTGATTGGGCAGAGCAAGAGACCCAGTACTTC
CATSDWAEQETQYF
>TRBJ1-5|-|TRBV19|-
TGTGCCAGTAGTATATCCCTTCAGCCCCAGCATTTT
CASSISLQPQHF
>TRBJ1-1|-|TRBV6-5|many
TGTGCCAGCAGTTACTCGACGGGCACTGAAGCTTTCTTT
CASSYSTGTEAFF
>TRBJ2-1|-|TRBV18|-
TGTGCCAGCTCACCGATGGCAGGGTCCTACAATGAGCAGTTCTTC
CASSPMAGSYNEQFF
>TRBJ2-7|TRBD1|TRBV19|-
TGTGCCAGTAGATTTTCGTCCGGGGGACAGGGGGCTTACGAGCAGTACTTC
CASRFSSGGQGAYEQYF
>TRBJ2-5|TRBD2|TRBV7-3|-
TGTGCCAGCAGCTCCGCTAGCGGCCAAGAGACCCAGTACTTC
CASSSASGQETQYF
>TRBJ2-3|TRBD1|TRBV27|once
TGTGCCAGCAGGACAGGGGTCCCCACAGATACGCAGTATTTT
CASRTGVPTDTQYF
>TRBJ2-1|-|TRBV30|-
TGTGCCTGGAGTGTAGGGTTAGGCGGGAAGCAGTTCTTC
CAWSVGLGGKQFF
>TRBJ2-7|-|TRBV7-8|-
TGTGCCAGCACGCCTGAGGCCGCCTACGAGCAGTACTTC
CASTPEAAYEQYF
>TRBJ2-1|-|TRBV19|-
TGTGCCAGTAGTAACCCTCGGGAGTTCGGCGATGAGCAGTTCTTC
CASSNPREFGDEQFF
>TRBJ1-2|-|TRBV29-1|-
TGCAGCGTTGAAGATCCTCCAGCTAACTATGGCTACACCTTC
CSVEDPPANYGYTF
>TRBJ1-5|-|TRBV28|-
TGTGCCAGCAGTTACTTAACCCGGCCCCAGCATTTT
CASSYLTRPQHF
>TRBJ1-5|-|TRBV7-9|-
TGTGCCAGCAGCTTCGGCGGGGTTAGCAATCAGCCCCAGCATTTT
CASSFGGVSNQPQHF
>TRBJ2-5|-|TRBV18|-
TGTGCCAGCTCATCGCAAACAGGGTCCCAAGAGACCCAGTACTTC
CASSSQTGSQETQYF
>TRBJ2-1|-|TRBV19|-
TGTGCCAGTAGTATCCAGGCCTACAATGAGCAGTTCTTC
CASSIQAYNEQFF
>TRBJ2-7|-|TRBV6-5|-
TGTGCCAGCAACCCAGATTCCTACGAGCAGTACTTC
CASNPDSYEQYF
>TRBJ2-1|-|TRBV24-1|-
TGTGCCACCAGTGACCCTCTTCGTGGGAGGTTGAATGAGCAGTTCTTC
CATSDPLRGRLNEQFF
>TRBJ2-1|TRBD2|TRBV15|-
TGTGCCACCAGCAGAACTCTAGCGGCCTCCTACAATGAGCAGTTCTTC
CATSRTLAASYNEQFF